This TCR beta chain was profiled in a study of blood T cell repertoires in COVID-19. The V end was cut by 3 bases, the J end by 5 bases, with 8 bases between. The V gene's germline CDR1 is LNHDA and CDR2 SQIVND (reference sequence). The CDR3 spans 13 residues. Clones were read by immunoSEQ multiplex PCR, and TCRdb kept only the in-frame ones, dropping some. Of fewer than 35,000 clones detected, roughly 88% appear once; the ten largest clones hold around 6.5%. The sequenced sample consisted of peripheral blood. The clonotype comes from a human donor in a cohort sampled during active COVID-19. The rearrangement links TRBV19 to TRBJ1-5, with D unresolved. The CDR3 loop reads CASSIVSYQPQHF. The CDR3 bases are TGTGCCAGTAGTATCGTCAGTTATCAGCCCCAGCATTTT. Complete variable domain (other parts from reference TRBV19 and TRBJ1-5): DGGITQSPKYLFRKEGQNVTLSCEQNLNHDAMYWYRQDPGQGLRLIYYSQIVNDFQKGDIAEGYSVSREKKESFPLTVTSAQKNPTAFYLCASSIVSYQPQHFGDGTRLSIL.